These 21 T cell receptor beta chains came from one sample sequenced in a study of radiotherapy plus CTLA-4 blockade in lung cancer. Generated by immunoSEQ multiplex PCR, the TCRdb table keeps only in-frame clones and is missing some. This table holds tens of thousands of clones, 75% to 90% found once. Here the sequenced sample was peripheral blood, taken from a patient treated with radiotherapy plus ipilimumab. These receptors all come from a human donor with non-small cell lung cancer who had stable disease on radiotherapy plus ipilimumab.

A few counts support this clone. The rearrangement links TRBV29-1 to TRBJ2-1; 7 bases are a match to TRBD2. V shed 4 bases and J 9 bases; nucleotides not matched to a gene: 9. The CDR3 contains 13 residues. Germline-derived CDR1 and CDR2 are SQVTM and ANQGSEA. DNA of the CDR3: TGCAGCGTTGGGCGGCGGGAGAGAACTGAGCAGTTCTTC. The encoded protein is CSVGRRERTEQFF.

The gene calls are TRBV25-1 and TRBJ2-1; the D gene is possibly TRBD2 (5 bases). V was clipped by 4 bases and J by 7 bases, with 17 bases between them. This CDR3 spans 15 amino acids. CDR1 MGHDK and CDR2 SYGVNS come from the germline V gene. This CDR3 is CASSGRYRGWNEQFF. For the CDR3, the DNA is TGTGCCAGCAGTGGCCGCTATCGGGGATGGAATGAGCAGTTCTTC.

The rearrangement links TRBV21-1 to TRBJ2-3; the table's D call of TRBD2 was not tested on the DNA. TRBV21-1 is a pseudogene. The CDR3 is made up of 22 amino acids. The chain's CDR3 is CASSTTSGSTLVRVRNTDTQYF. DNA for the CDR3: TGTGCCAGCAGCACAACTAGCGGGAGCACCCTCGTACGTGTCAGAAACACAGATACGCAGTATTTT.

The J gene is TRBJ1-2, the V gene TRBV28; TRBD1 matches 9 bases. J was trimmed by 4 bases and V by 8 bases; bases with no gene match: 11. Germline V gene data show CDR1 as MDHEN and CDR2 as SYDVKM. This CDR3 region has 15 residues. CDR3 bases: TGTGCCAGCGAGGACAGGGGTTATCCCCTCTATGGCTACACCTTC. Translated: CASEDRGYPLYGYTF.

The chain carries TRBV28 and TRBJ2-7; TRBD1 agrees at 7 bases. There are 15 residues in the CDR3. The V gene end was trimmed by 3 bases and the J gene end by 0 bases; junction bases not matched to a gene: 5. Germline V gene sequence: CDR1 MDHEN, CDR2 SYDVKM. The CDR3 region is CASSFVGGASYEQYF. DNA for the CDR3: TGTGCCAGCAGTTTCGTAGGGGGCGCCTCCTACGAGCAGTACTTC.

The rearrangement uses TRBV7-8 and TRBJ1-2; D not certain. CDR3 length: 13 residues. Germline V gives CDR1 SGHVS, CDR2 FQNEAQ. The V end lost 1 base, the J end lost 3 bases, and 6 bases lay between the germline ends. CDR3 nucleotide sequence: TGTGCCAGCAGCTTAGACACCTACTATGGCTACACCTTC. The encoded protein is CASSLDTYYGYTF.

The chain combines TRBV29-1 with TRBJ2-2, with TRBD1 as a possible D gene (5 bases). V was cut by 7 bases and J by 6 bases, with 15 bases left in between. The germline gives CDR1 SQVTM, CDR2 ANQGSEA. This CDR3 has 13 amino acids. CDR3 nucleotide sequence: TGCAGCGCCCTTCCGACAGACCCCGGGGAGCTGTTTTTT. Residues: CSALPTDPGELFF.

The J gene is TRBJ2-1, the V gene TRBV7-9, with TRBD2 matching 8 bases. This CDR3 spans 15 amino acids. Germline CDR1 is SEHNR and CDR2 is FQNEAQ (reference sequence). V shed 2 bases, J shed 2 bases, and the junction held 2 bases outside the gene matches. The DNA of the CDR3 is TGTGCCAGCAGCTTAAAAGCGGGAGCCTACAATGAGCAGTTCTTC. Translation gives CASSLKAGAYNEQFF.

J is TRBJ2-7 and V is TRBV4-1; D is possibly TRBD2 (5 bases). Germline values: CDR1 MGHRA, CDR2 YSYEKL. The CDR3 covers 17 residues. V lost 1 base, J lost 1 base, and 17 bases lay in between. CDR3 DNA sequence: TGCGCCAGCAGCCAAGGTTTGATCTCGGGGAAGTCCTACGAGCAGTACTTC. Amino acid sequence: CASSQGLISGKSYEQYF.

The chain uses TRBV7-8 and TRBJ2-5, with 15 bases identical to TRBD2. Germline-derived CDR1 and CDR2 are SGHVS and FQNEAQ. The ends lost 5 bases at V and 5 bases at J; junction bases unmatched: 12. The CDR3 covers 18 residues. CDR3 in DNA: TGTGCCAGCAGCCCGCTACCCAGGACTAGCGGGAGGGGGGAGACCCAGTACTTC. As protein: CASSPLPRTSGRGETQYF.

The CDR3 DNA reads TGTGCCAGCAGGGGACAGGGGAGGGAAGGAAACACCATATATTTT. Translation gives CASRGQGREGNTIYF. The chain couples TRBV9 to TRBJ1-3; 10 bases agree with TRBD1. The CDR3 runs to 15 residues. Germline assignment: CDR1 SGDLS and CDR2 YYNGEE. With 5 bases clipped from V and 4 bases from J, the junction kept 6 bases outside the gene matches. The full variable domain, rest sourced from reference TRBV9 and TRBJ1-3, is DSGVTQTPKHLITATGQRVTLRCSPRSGDLSVYWYQQSLDQGLQFLIQYYNGEERAKGNILERFSAQQFPDLHSELNLSSLELGDSALYFCASRGQGREGNTIYFGEGSWLTVV.

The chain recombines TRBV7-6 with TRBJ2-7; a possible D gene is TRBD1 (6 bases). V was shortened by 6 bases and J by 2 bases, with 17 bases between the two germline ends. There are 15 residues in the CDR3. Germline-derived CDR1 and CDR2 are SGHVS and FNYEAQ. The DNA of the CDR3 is TGTGCCAGCAGTCCACAGGGAGTAGGCGCCTACGAGCAGTACTTC. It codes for CASSPQGVGAYEQYF. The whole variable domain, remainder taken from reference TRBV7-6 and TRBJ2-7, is GAGVSQSPRYKVTKRGQDVALRCDPISGHVSLYWYRQALGQGPEFLTYFNYEAQQDKSGLPNDRFSAERPEGSISTLTIQRTEQRDSAMYRCASSPQGVGAYEQYFGPGTRLTVT.

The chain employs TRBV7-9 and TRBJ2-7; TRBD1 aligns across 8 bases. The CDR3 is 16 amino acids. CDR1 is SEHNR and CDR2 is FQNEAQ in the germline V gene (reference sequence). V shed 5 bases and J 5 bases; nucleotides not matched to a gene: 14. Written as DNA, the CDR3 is TGTGCCAGCAGCCAGGACAGGGAGTGGGATCCCAACGAGCAGTACTTC. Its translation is CASSQDREWDPNEQYF.

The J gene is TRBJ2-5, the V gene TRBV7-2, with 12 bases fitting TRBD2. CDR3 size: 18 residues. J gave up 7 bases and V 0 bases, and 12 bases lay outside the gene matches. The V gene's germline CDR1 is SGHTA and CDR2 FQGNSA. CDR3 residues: CASSLAPASGRASGTQYF. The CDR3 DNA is TGTGCCAGCAGCTTAGCGCCTGCTAGCGGGAGGGCTTCGGGGACCCAGTACTTC.

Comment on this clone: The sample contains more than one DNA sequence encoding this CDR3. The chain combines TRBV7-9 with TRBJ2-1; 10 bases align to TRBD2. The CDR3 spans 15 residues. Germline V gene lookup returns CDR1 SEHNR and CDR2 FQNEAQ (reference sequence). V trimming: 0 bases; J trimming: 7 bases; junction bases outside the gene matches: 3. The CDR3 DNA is TGTGCCAGCAGCTTAGCTAGCGGGAGGTTAAATGAGCAGTTCTTC. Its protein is CASSLASGRLNEQFF. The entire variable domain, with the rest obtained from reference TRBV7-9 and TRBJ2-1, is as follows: DTGVSQNPRHKITKRGQNVTFRCDPISEHNRLYWYRQTLGQGPEFLTYFQNEAQLEKSRLLSDRFSAERPKGSFSTLEIQRTEQGDSAMYLCASSLASGRLNEQFFGPGTRLTVL.

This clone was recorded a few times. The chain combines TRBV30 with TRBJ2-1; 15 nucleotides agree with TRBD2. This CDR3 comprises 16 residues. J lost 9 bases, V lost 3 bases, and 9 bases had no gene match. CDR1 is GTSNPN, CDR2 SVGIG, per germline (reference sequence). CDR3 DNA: TGTGCCTGGAGGCCCCTGGGACTAGCGGGAGGCGGTGAGCAGTTCTTC. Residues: CAWRPLGLAGGGEQFF.

CDR3 in amino acids: CASSFSGETTTDTQYF. The CDR3 DNA reads as TGCGCCAGCAGCTTTTCGGGGGAGACCACCACAGATACGCAGTATTTT. The V gene is TRBV5-1, the J gene TRBJ2-3; D is possibly TRBD2 (6 bases). Germline V lookup: CDR1 SGHRS, CDR2 YFSETQ. Trimming removed 2 bases from V and 2 bases from J, with 15 bases in between. The CDR3 spans 16 residues.

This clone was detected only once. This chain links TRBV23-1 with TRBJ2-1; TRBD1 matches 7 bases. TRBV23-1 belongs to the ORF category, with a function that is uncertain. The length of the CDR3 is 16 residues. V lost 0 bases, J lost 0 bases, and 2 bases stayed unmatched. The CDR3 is CASSQSDRSSYNEQFF. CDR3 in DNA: TGCGCCAGCAGTCAATCGGACAGGAGCTCCTACAATGAGCAGTTCTTC.

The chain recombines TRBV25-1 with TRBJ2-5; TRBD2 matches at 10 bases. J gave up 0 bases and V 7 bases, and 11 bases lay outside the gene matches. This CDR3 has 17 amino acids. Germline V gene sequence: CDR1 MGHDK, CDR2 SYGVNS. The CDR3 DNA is TGTGCCAGCACCCACAAGGGACTAGCGAAGTACCAAGAGACCCAGTACTTC. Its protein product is CASTHKGLAKYQETQYF.

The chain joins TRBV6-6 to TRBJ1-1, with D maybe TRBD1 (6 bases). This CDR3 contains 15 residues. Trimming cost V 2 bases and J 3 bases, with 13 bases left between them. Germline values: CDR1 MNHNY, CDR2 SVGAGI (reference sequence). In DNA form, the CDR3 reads TGTGCCAGCAGTTACACAGGGAGGGCGGACACTGAAGCTTTCTTT. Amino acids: CASSYTGRADTEAFF.

CDR3: CASSFPLIPGGNTYEQYF. For the CDR3, the DNA is TGTGCCAGCAGTTTCCCTCTAATTCCGGGCGGGAACACCTACGAGCAGTACTTC. The chain combines TRBV28 with TRBJ2-7; TRBD2 is a possible D gene (6 bases). The length of the CDR3 is 18 residues. The V gene lost 3 bases and the J gene lost 2 bases, with 23 bases spanning the gap. CDR1 is MDHEN, CDR2 SYDVKM, per germline. The variable domain in full, with the rest retrieved from reference TRBV28 and TRBJ2-7, is DVKVTQSSRYLVKRTGEKVFLECVQDMDHENMFWYRQDPGLGLRLIYFSYDVKMKEKGDIPEGYSVSREKKERFSLILESASTNQTSMYLCASSFPLIPGGNTYEQYFGPGTRLTVT.